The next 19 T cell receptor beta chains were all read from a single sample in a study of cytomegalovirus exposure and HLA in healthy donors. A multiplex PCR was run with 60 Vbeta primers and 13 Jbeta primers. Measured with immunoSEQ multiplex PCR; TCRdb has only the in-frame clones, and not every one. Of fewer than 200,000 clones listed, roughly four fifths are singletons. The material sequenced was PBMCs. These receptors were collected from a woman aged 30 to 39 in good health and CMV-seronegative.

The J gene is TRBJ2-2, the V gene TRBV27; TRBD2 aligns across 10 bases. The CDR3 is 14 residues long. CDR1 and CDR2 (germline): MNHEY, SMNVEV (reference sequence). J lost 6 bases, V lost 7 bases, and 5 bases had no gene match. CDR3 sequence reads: CASKREGYSGELFF. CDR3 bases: TGTGCCAGCAAGCGGGAGGGCTATTCCGGGGAGCTGTTTTTT.

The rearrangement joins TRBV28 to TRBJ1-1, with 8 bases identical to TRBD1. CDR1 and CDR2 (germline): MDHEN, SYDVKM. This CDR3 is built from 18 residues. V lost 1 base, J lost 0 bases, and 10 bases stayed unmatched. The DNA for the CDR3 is TGTGCCAGCAGTTTATCCGGGACAGGTGTTTTGGTGAACACTGAAGCTTTCTTT. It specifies CASSLSGTGVLVNTEAFF.

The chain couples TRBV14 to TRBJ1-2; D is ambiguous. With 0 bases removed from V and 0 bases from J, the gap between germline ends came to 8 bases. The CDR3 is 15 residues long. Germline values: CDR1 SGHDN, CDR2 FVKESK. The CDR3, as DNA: TGTGCCAGCAGCCAAGATTGGCAGGCTAACTATGGCTACACCTTC. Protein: CASSQDWQANYGYTF.

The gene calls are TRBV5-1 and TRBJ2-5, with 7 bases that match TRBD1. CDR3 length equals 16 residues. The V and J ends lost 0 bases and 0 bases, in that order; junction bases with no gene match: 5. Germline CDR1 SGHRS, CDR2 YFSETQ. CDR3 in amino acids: CASSLAYRGYQETQYF. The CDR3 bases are TGCGCCAGCAGCTTGGCATACAGGGGTTACCAAGAGACCCAGTACTTC.

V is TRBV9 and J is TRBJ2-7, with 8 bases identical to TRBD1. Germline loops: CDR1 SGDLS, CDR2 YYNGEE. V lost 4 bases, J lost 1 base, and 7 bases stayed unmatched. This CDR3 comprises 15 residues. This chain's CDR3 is CASSPRQGSSYEQYF. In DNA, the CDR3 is TGTGCCAGCAGCCCCCGACAGGGGAGTTCCTACGAGCAGTACTTC.

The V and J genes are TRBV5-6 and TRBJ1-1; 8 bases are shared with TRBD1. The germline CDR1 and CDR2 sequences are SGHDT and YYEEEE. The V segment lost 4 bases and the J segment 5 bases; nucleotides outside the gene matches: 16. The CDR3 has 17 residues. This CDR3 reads CASSNSGGASPKTEAFF. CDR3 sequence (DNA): TGTGCCAGCAGCAACTCAGGGGGCGCTTCCCCTAAGACTGAAGCTTTCTTT.

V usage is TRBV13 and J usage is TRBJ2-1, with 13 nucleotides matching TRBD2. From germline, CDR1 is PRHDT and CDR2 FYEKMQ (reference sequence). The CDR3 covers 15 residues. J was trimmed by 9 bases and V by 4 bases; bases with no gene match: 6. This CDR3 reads CASSSGLAGVSEQFF. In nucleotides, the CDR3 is TGTGCCAGCAGCTCAGGACTAGCGGGAGTTAGTGAGCAGTTCTTC.

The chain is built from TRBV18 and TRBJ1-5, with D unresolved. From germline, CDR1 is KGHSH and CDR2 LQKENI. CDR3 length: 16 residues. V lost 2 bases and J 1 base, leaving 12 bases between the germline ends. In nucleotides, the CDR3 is TGTGCCAGCTCACCAAAAGAGTTCGGGAGCAATCAGCCCCAGCATTTT. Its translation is CASSPKEFGSNQPQHF.

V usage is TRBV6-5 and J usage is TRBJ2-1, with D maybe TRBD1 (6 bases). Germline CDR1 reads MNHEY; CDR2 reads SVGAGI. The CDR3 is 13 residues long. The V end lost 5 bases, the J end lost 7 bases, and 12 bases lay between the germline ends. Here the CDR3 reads CASSRQVFNEQFF. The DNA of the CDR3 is TGTGCCAGCAGTCGACAGGTTTTTAATGAGCAGTTCTTC.

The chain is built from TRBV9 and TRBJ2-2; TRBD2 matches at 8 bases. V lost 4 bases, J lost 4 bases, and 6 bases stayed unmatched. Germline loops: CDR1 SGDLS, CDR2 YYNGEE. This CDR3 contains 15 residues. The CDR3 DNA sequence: TGTGCCAGCAGCCCCGAACTAGCGGTCACCGGGGAGCTGTTTTTT. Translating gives CASSPELAVTGELFF.

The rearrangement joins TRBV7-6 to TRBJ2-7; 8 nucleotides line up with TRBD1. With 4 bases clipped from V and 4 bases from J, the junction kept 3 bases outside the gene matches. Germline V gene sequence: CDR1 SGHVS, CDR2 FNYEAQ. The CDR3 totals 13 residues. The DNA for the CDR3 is TGTGCCAGCAGCTCCGACAGGGGTTACGAGCAGTACTTC. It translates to CASSSDRGYEQYF.

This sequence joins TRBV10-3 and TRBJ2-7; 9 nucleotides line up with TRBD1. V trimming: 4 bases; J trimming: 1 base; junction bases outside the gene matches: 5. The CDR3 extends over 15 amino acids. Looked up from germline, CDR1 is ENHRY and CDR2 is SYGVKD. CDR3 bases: TGTGCCATCAGTGGTGGGGACAGGGTTTCCTACGAGCAGTACTTC. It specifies CAISGGDRVSYEQYF.

CDR3: CASRPDRGYGYTF. The CDR3 coding sequence is TGTGCCAGCAGGCCCGACAGGGGCTATGGCTACACCTTC. J is TRBJ1-2 and V is TRBV6-5; 8 bases are shared with TRBD1. CDR3 size: 13 residues. Looked up from germline, CDR1 is MNHEY and CDR2 is SVGAGI. Trimming cost V 6 bases and J 4 bases; bases outside gene matches: 4.

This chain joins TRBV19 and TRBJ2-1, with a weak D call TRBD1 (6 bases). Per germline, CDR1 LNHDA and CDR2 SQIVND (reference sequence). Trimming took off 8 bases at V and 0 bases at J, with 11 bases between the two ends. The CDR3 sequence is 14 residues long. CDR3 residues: CASSQGSSYNEQFF. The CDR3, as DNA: TGTGCCAGTTCCCAGGGGAGCTCCTACAATGAGCAGTTCTTC.

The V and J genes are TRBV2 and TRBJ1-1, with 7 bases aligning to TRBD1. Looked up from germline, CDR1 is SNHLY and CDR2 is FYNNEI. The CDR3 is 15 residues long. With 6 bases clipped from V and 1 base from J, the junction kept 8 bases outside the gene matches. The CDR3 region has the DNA TGTGCCAGCAGGCCACAAGCAGGGGGGAACACTGAAGCTTTCTTT. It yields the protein CASRPQAGGNTEAFF.

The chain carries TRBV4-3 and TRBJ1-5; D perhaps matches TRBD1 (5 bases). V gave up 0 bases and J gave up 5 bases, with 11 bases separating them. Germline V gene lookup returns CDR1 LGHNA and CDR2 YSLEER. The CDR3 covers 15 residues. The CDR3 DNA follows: TGCGCCAGCAGCCAAGACAGCGGGGGGGATCAGCCCCAGCATTTT. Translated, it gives CASSQDSGGDQPQHF.

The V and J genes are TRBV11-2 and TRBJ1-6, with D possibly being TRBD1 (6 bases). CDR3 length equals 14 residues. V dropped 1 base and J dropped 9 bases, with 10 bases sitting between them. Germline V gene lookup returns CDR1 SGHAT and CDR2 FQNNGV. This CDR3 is CASSLARGGSPLHF. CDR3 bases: TGTGCCAGCAGCTTAGCCAGGGGCGGTTCACCCCTCCACTTT.

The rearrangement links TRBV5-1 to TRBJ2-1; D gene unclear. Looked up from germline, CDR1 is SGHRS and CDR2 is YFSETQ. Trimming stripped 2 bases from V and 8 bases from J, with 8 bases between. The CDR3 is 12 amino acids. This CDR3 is CASSLGSDEQFF. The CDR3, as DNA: TGCGCCAGCAGCTTAGGCAGCGATGAGCAGTTCTTC.

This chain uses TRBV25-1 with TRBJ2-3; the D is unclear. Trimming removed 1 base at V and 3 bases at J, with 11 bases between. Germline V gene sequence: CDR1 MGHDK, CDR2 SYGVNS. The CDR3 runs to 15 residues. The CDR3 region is CASSEFGAATDTQYF. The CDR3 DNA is TGTGCCAGCAGTGAATTTGGTGCGGCAACAGATACGCAGTATTTT. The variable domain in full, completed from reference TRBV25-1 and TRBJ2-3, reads EADIYQTPRYLVIGTGKKITLECSQTMGHDKMYWYQQDPGMELHLIHYSYGVNSTEKGDLSSESTVSRIRTEHFPLTLESARPSHTSQYLCASSEFGAATDTQYFGPGTRLTVL.